The present TCR beta chain was sequenced within a study of early T cells in non-severe SARS-CoV-2 infection (dated by TCRdb to 2020 to 2023). For context, the study as a whole: Because TCR sequencing relied on bulk RNA taken from unsorted whole blood, pairing of alpha and beta chains was not possible. Study-wide findings and limitations: VDJdb matching was skewed toward anti-spike CD8 responses and likely underestimated virus-specific expansions, missing private and CD4 specificities.

This was a case-control study nested in a cohort of healthcare workers in London, UK, who had nasopharyngeal swab PCR tests and blood samples taken every week. Between 23 and 31 March 2020, the week of the UK lockdown, healthcare workers were enrolled and then followed up weekly for as long as 16 weeks. The CDR3 numbers 12 residues from cysteine through phenylalanine. Of all the DNA, just the CDR3 is kept, 36 bases in frame from base 1. V is shortened by 5 bases, J by 8 bases, and the region joining them spans 10 bases. The library was generated by 5' RACE. The reads were generated on a NextSeq 500. In the TCR library protocol, unique molecular identifiers were attached to individual cDNA molecules to correct for PCR bias and sequencing error. Both TCR alpha and beta chains were sequenced, and tight co-correlation was observed between alpha and beta sequence abundances in each sample. In the original analysis: Decombinator V4 was used to annotate the V gene, J gene and CDR3 of the TCR sequences. TCRs were defined as expanded if a significant change between any two time points was detected under a Poisson model with p below 0.0001. Abundances of TCRs were expressed as counts per million after normalisation to the total number of TCRs sequenced in each sample. MAIT TCRs were defined by TRAV1-2 paired with TRAJ12, TRAJ20 or TRAJ33, and iNKT TCRs by TRAV10 paired with TRAJ18. A search of VDJdb, accessed on 1 November 2021, was run for TCRs annotated to CMV, EBV and SARS-CoV-2, with TCRs annotated for multiple antigens excluded. TCRdb itself trimmed the public reads at Q25 with fastp, ran MiXCR and retained productive beta chains. Each record represents a unique CDR3 protein, reported with the most common genes and DNA among its rows. None of the V and J calls come from the authors' own analysis; TCRdb made them. The sample table holds approximately 73,000 distinct CDR3 sequences, of which about 11% were seen once. The ten largest clones add up to about 4.4% of the sample.

This clonotype was found many times. Its target antigen remains unknown. Qualities for individual bases were not recorded, and no much larger clone is one base off. This sequence originates from an adult who was a healthcare worker with PCR-confirmed SARS-CoV-2 infection or an uninfected control (not recorded which). Sequenced: whole blood. The rearrangement combines TRBV12-3 or TRBV12-4 with TRBJ2-1; the D element could tentatively be TRBD1 or TRBD2, as 5 bases agree for each. CDR3 protein: CASSPQEDEQFF. The DNA is TGTGCCAGCAGTCCACAGGAGGATGAGCAGTTCTTC.